The 7 T cell receptor beta chains below all came from one sample that was sequenced in a study of T-cell reconstitution after alpha-beta-depleted transplantation in children. Unique molecular identifiers featured in how the TCRbeta library was prepared. MiXCR, run by TCRdb on the PCR reads, gives a single entry per CDR3 protein. This sample has 490,000 or so distinct CDR3 sequences, with around 13% found just once. This material consisted of PBMCs from the stem cell graft donor, taken from the stem cell graft. The origin of the receptors is a human donor who donated a stem cell graft to a child with combined immunodeficiency.

The chain recombines TRBV12-3 or TRBV12-4 with TRBJ2-5, with D perhaps matching TRBD1 or TRBD2 (5 bases each). This CDR3 contains 13 residues. V lost 3 bases, J lost 5 bases, and 10 bases lay in between. CDR3 coding DNA: TGTGCCAGCAGTTTTTGGGGGATGGAGACCCAGTACTTC. This sequence encodes CASSFWGMETQYF.

The CDR3 reads CASSERSLATNEKLFF. DNA for the CDR3: TGTGCCAGCAGTGAGCGGTCCTTAGCAACTAATGAAAAACTGTTTTTT. The chain combines TRBV2 with TRBJ1-4; D call uncertain. There are 16 residues in the CDR3. CDR1 is SNHLY and CDR2 is FYNNEI in the germline V gene. Between the trimmed V and J ends, which lost 3 bases and 0 bases, there was a span of 11 bases.

The genes are TRBV29-1 and TRBJ1-2, with a weak D call TRBD1 (6 bases). Trimming removed 4 bases at V and 4 bases at J, with 16 bases between. This CDR3 has 14 amino acids. Germline lookup yields CDR1 SQVTM and CDR2 ANQGSEA. The CDR3 bases are TGCAGCGTTGCTACAGGGAATTTTGTCTATGGCTACACCTTC. As protein: CSVATGNFVYGYTF.

Many counts were recorded for this clonotype. V is TRBV5-1 and J is TRBJ2-2; 9 positions agree with TRBD2. The ends lost 1 base at V and 7 bases at J; junction bases unmatched: 5. The CDR3 is made up of 15 amino acids. Germline CDR1 is SGHRS and CDR2 is YFSETQ. CDR3 nucleotides: TGCGCCAGCAGCTTGTCGGGACTAGCTGGCGGGGAGCTGTTTTTT. This translates into CASSLSGLAGGELFF.

A word on this clonotype: Likely a read error: the CDR3 ends without its conserved phenylalanine or tryptophan. The chain uses TRBV25-1 and TRBJ2-7; 7 nucleotides agree with TRBD1. Unmatched junction bases numbered 10, after V lost 5 bases and J lost 0 bases. Germline V gene sequence: CDR1 MGHDK, CDR2 SYGVNS. This CDR3 is built from 16 residues. CDR3 nucleotides: TGTGCCAGCAGTAAGAACCGGGACAGCCTCTCCTACGAGCAGTACCTC. Translated: CASSKNRDSLSYEQYL.

The CDR3 spells CSVLKSSTDTQYF. CDR3 nucleotides: TGCAGCGTTTTAAAAAGCAGCACAGATACGCAGTATTTT. This sequence joins TRBV29-1 and TRBJ2-3; D is undetermined. The germline V gene encodes CDR1 SQVTM and CDR2 ANQGSEA. V was pared by 5 bases and J by 0 bases, with 9 bases between. This CDR3 is built from 13 residues.

As regards this clonotype: It may be a read error: a sequence one base away is much more abundant. This chain uses TRBV11-2 with TRBJ2-1; D gene uncertain. The CDR3 covers 11 residues. Deletions cut 4 bases from V and 8 bases from J, with 6 bases between. Looked up from germline, CDR1 is SGHAT and CDR2 is FQNNGV. CDR3 region: CASSSLDEQFF. Written as DNA, the CDR3 is TGTGCCAGCAGCTCCCTCGATGAGCAGTTCTTC.